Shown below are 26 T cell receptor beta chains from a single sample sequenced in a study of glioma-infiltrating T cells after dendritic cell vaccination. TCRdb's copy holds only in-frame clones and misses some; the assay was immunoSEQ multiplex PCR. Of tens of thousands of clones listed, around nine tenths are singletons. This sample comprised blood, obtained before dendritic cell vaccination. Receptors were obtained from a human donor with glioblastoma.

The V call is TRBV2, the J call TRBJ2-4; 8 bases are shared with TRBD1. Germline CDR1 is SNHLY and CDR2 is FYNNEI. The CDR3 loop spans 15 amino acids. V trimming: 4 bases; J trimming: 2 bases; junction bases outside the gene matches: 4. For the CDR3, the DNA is TGTGCCAGCAGTGTGCAGGGGGCTTCCAAAAACATTCAGTACTTC. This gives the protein CASSVQGASKNIQYF.

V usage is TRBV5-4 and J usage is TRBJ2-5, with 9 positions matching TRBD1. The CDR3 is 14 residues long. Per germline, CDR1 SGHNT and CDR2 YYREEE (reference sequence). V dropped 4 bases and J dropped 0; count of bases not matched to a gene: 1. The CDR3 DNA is TGTGCCAGCAGCCGGACAGGGGACCAAGAGACCCAGTACTTC. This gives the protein CASSRTGDQETQYF.

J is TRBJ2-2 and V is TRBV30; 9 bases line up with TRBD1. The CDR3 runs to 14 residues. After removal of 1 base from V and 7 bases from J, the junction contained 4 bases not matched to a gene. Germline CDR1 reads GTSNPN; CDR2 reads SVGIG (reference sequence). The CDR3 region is CAWSGTGEGGELFF. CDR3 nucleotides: TGTGCCTGGAGTGGGACAGGGGAGGGCGGGGAGCTGTTTTTT.

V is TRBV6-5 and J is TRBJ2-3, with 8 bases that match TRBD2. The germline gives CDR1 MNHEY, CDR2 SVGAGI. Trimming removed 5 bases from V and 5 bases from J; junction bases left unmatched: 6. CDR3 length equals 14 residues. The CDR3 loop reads CASSIGLAGDTQYF. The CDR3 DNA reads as TGTGCCAGCAGTATCGGACTAGCCGGAGATACGCAGTATTTT.

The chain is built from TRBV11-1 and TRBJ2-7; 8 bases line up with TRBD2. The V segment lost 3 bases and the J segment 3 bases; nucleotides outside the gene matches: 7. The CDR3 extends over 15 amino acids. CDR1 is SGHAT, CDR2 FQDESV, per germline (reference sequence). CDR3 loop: CASSFSAGDVYEQYF. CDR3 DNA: TGTGCCAGCAGCTTTTCAGCGGGGGATGTCTACGAGCAGTACTTC.

CDR3: CASSQERGQGATGELFF. The CDR3 DNA follows: TGTGCCAGCAGCCAGGAGAGGGGACAGGGGGCAACCGGGGAGCTGTTTTTT. The V gene is TRBV4-2, the J gene TRBJ2-2; 12 nucleotides align to TRBD1. The length of the CDR3 is 17 residues. J gave up 5 bases and V 3 bases, and 7 bases lay outside the gene matches. Germline-derived CDR1 and CDR2 are LGHNA and YNFKEQ.

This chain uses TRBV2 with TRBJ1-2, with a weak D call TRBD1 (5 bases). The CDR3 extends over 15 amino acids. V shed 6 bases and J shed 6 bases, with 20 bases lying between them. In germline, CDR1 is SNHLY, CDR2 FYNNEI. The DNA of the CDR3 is TGTGCCAGCAGGACTGGGACTTCGAAAAGGCATGGCTACACCTTC. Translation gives CASRTGTSKRHGYTF.

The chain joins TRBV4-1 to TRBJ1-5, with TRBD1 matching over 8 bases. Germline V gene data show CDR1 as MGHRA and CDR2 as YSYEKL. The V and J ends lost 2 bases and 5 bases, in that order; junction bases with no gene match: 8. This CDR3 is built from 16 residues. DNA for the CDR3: TGCGCCAGCAGCCAACTTCAGGGGGCTGAGGATCAGCCCCAGCATTTT. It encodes CASSQLQGAEDQPQHF.

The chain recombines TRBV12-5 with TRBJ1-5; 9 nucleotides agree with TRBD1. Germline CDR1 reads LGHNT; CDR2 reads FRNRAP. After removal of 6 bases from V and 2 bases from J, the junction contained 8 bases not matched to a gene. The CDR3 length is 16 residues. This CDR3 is CASGPGTGGGNQPQHF. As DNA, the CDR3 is TGTGCTAGTGGACCCGGAACAGGGGGCGGCAATCAGCCCCAGCATTTT.

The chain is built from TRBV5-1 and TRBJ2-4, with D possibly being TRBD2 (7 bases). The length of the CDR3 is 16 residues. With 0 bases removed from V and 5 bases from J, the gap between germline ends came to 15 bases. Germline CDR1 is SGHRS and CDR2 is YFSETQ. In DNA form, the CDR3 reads TGCGCCAGCAGCTTGGGAAGTGGGGGGGGCCAAAACATTCAGTACTTC. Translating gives CASSLGSGGGQNIQYF.

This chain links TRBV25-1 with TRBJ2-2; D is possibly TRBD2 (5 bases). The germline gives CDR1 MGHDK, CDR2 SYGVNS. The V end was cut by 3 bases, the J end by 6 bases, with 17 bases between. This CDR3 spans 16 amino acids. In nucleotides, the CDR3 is TGTGCCAGCAGTGATGTAAACCTTGAGGGCCCCGGGGAGCTGTTTTTT. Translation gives CASSDVNLEGPGELFF.

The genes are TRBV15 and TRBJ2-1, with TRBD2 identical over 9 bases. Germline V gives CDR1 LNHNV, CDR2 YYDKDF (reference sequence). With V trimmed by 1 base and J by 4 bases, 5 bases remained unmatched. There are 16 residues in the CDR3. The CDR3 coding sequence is TGTGCCACCAGCAGAGCGCTAGCGGGGTCTTACAATGAGCAGTTCTTC. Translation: CATSRALAGSYNEQFF.

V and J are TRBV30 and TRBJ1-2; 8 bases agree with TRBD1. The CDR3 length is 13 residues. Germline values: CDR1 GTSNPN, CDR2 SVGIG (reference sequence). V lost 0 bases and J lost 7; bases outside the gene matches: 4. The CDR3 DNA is TGTGCCTGGAGTGTATTTGACAGGGGTGGCTACACCTTC. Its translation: CAWSVFDRGGYTF.

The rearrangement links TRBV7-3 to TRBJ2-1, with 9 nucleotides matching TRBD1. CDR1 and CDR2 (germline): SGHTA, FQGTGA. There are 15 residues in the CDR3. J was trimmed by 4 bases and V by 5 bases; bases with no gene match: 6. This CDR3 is CASSLDRGEYNEQFF. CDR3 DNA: TGTGCCAGCAGCCTCGACAGGGGGGAGTACAATGAGCAGTTCTTC.

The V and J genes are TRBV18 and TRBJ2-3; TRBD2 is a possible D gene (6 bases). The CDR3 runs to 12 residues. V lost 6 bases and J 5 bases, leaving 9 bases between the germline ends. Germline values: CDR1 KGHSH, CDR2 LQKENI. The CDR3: CASSPREDTQYF. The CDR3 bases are TGTGCCAGCTCCCCGCGGGAAGATACGCAGTATTTT.

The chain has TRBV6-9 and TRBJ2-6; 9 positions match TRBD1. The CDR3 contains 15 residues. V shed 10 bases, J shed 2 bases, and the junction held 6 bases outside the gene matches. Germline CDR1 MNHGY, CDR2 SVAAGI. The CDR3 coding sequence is TGTGCCATTGGGGGACAGGGAACTGGGGCCAACGTCCTGACTTTC. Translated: CAIGGQGTGANVLTF.

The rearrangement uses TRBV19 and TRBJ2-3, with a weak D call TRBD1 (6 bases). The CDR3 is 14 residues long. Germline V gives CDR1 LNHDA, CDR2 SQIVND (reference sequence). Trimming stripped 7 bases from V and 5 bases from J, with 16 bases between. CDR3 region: CASKSRGGGDTQYF. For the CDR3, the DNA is TGTGCCAGTAAATCGCGTGGGGGCGGAGATACGCAGTATTTT.

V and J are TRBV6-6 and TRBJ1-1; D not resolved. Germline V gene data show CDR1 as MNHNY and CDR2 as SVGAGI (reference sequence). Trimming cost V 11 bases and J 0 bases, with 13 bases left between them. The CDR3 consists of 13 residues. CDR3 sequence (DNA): TGTGCCGTCGAGGTGGGTTTGAACACTGAAGCTTTCTTT. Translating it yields CAVEVGLNTEAFF.

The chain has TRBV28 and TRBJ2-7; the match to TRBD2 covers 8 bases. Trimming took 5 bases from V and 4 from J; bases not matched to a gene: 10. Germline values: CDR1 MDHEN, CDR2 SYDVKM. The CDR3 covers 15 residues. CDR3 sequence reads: CASSREATSVYEQYF. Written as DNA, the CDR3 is TGTGCCAGCAGTCGAGAAGCGACTAGCGTTTACGAGCAGTACTTC.

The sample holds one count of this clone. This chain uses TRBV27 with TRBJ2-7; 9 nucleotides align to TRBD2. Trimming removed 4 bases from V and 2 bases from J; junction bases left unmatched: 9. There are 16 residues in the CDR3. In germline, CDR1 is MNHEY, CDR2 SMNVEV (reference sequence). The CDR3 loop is CASSSGRLAGPYEQYF. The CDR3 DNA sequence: TGTGCCAGCAGTTCGGGACGGCTAGCGGGACCCTACGAGCAGTACTTC.

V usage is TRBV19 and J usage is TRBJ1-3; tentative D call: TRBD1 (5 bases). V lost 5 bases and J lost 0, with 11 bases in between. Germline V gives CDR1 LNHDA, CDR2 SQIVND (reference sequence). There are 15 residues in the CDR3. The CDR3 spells CASSGAVNSGNTIYF. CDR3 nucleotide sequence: TGTGCCAGTAGTGGGGCAGTGAACTCTGGAAACACCATATATTTT.

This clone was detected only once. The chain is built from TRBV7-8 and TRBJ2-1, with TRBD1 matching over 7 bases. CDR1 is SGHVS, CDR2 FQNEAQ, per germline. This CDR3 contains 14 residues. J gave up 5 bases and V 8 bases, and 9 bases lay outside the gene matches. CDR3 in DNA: TGTGCCAGCTTTTCGGGACAGCGAAACAATGAGCAGTTCTTC. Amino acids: CASFSGQRNNEQFF.

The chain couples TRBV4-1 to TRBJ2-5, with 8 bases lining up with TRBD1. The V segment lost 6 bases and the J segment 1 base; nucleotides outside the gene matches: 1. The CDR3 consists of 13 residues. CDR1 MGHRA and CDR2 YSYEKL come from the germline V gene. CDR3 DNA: TGCGCCAGCAGGGGGACAGGCCAAGAGACCCAGTACTTC. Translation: CASRGTGQETQYF.

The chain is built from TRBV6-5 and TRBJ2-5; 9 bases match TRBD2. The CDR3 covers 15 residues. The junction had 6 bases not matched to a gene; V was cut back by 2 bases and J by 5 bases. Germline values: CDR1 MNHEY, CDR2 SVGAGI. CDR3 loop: CASSYAGLAVETQYF. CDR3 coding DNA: TGTGCCAGCAGTTACGCGGGACTAGCAGTTGAGACCCAGTACTTC.

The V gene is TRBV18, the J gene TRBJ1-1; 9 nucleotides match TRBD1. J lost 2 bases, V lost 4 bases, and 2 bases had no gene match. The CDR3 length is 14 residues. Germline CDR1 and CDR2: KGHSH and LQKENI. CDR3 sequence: CASSLDRGNTEAFF. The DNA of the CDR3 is TGTGCCAGCTCACTGGACAGGGGAAACACTGAAGCTTTCTTT.

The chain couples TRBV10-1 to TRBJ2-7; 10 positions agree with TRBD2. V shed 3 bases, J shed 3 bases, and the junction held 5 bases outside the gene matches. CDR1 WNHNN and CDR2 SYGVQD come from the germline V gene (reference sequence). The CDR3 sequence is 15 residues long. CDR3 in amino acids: CASSESGREVYEQYF. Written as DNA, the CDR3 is TGCGCCAGCAGTGAAAGCGGGAGGGAGGTCTACGAGCAGTACTTC.